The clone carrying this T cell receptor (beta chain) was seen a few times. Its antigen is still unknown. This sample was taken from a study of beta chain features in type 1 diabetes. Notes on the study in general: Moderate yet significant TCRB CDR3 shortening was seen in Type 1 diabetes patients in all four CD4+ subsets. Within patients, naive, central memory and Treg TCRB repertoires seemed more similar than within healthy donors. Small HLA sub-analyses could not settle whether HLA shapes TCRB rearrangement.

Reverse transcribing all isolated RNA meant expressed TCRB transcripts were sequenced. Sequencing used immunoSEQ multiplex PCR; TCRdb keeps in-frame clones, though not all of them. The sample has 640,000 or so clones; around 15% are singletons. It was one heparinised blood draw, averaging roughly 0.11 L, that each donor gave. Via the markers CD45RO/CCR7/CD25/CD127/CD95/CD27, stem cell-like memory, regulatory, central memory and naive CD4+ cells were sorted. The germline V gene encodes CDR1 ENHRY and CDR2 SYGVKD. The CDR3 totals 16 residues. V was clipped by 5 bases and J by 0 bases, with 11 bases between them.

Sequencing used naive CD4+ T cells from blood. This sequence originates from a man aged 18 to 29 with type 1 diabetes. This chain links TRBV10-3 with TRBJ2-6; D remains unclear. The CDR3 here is CAISILWSSGANVLTF. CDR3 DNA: TGTGCCATCAGTATCCTTTGGTCCTCTGGGGCCAACGTCCTGACTTTC.